The rows below give T cell receptor beta chains drawn from one sample of a study of neurological immune-mediated disorders. Each CDR3 protein is one row after TCRdb ran MiXCR on the 5' RACE reads. The sample shows 70,000 to 95,000 distinct CDR3 sequences, 15% to 20% of them seen only once. The specimen sequenced was PBMCs. The source is a woman aged 40 to 49 in good health. Each CDR3 is given with its conserved first and last residue. Each record gives: J gene, V gene, CDR3 protein.

TRBJ1-5 TRBV7-9 CASSVGTGGNQPQHF
TRBJ2-3 TRBV7-6 CASSRGGGGANTQYF
TRBJ1-3 TRBV3-1 CASRRQGPGNTIYF
TRBJ2-4 TRBV3-1 CASSQEGYSTKNIQYF
TRBJ2-3 TRBV20-1 CSASRRDYPTDTQYF
TRBJ2-3 TRBV7-3 CANSPSMADTQYF
TRBJ1-4 TRBV6-5 CASSYEGATNEKLFF
TRBJ2-7 TRBV6-5 CASSYSIGTDYEQYF
TRBJ1-1 TRBV4-2 CASSQEQGAVDTEAFF
TRBJ1-6 TRBV20-1 CSARDNPDRGNSPLHF
TRBJ1-4 TRBV6-1 CASSEGTDYEKLFF
TRBJ2-3 TRBV7-2 CASSPRVNTDTQYF
TRBJ1-5 TRBV20-1 CSAREGGQYNQPQHF
TRBJ1-3 TRBV18 CASLPGQTGNTIYF
TRBJ1-1 TRBV6-6 CASSPQGVTEAFF
TRBJ2-5 TRBV5-6 CASSLRDRETQYF
TRBJ2-6 TRBV7-2 CASSSQLAGGSSGANVLTF
TRBJ2-1 TRBV29-1 CSVQTGDEQFF
TRBJ1-1 TRBV19 CASSWILDTEAFF
TRBJ1-1 TRBV7-2 CASSLGVGTEAFF
TRBJ2-1 TRBV5-1 CASSPSRGSSYNEQFF
TRBJ1-1 TRBV7-9 CASSLAGMNTEAFF
TRBJ1-2 TRBV4-2 CASSPTWAGTNYGYTF
TRBJ1-2 TRBV6-5 CASSYSERDRETYGYTF
TRBJ2-1 TRBV5-1 CASSLVGTSDNEQFF
TRBJ1-2 TRBV5-1 CASSAGGQGYGYTF
TRBJ1-2 TRBV7-2 CASSLGGQGPYGYTF
TRBJ2-6 TRBV18 CASSSSGANVLTF